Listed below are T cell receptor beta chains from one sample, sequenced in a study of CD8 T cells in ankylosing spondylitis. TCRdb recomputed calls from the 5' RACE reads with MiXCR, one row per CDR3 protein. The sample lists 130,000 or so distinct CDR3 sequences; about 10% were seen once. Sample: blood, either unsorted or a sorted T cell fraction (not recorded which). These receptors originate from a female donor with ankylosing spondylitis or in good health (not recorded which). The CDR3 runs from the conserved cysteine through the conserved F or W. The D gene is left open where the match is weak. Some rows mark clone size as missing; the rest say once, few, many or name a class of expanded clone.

CDR3aa: CASSYSGQGSGANVLTF
CDR3nt: TGTGCCAGCAGTTACTCGGGACAGGGGTCTGGGGCCAACGTCCTGACTTTC
v_gene: TRBV6-5
j_gene: TRBJ2-6
abundance: .
d_gene: TRBD1

CDR3aa: CSARELAGGDTQYF
CDR3nt: TGCAGTGCTAGAGAACTAGCGGGAGGCGATACGCAGTATTTT
v_gene: TRBV20-1
j_gene: TRBJ2-3
abundance: many
d_gene: TRBD2

CDR3aa: CASSPAGDNQPQHF
CDR3nt: TGTGCCAGCAGCCCGGCGGGCGACAATCAGCCCCAGCATTTT
v_gene: TRBV6-6
j_gene: TRBJ1-5
abundance: .
d_gene: .

CDR3aa: CASSFDWAGELFF
CDR3nt: TGTGCCAGCAGCTTCGACTGGGCCGGGGAGCTGTTTTTT
v_gene: TRBV7-7
j_gene: TRBJ2-2
abundance: .
d_gene: .

CDR3aa: CASSRGTPTSGELFF
CDR3nt: TGTGCCAGCAGCCGCGGGACGCCGACTTCGGGGGAGCTGTTTTTT
v_gene: TRBV28
j_gene: TRBJ2-2
abundance: many
d_gene: .

CDR3aa: CAYAGGHYNEQFF
CDR3nt: TGTGCATATGCGGGGGGGCATTACAATGAGCAGTTCTTC
v_gene: TRBV30
j_gene: TRBJ2-1
abundance: few
d_gene: TRBD2

CDR3aa: CASSPHAGQGNYEQYF
CDR3nt: TGTGCCAGCAGCCCCCATGCGGGACAGGGTAACTACGAGCAGTACTTC
v_gene: TRBV7-8
j_gene: TRBJ2-7
abundance: .
d_gene: TRBD1

CDR3aa: CASSFNSASGTGELFF
CDR3nt: TGCGCCAGCAGCTTTAATAGCGCCTCTGGCACCGGGGAGCTGTTTTTT
v_gene: TRBV5-1
j_gene: TRBJ2-2
abundance: many
d_gene: .

CDR3aa: CSARVGGGLTSYNEQFF
CDR3nt: TGCAGTGCTAGAGTAGGCGGGGGACTCACCTCCTACAATGAGCAGTTCTTC
v_gene: TRBV20-1
j_gene: TRBJ2-1
abundance: many
d_gene: TRBD2

CDR3aa: CASSPAPGFFTGELFF
CDR3nt: TGCGCCAGCAGCCCCGCACCGGGTTTTTTTACCGGGGAGCTGTTTTTT
v_gene: TRBV4-1
j_gene: TRBJ2-2
abundance: many
d_gene: .

CDR3aa: CASSESHLPLYEQYF
CDR3nt: TGCGCCAGCAGTGAGTCGCATCTTCCCCTTTACGAGCAGTACTTC
v_gene: TRBV10-1
j_gene: TRBJ2-7
abundance: few
d_gene: .

CDR3aa: CASSYTTGSEQYF
CDR3nt: TGTGCCAGCAGTTACACGACAGGGAGTGAGCAGTACTTC
v_gene: TRBV6-5
j_gene: TRBJ2-7
abundance: many
d_gene: TRBD1

CDR3aa: CASSPPEAGGGNEQFF
CDR3nt: TGTGCCAGCAGCCCACCTGAGGCAGGGGGTGGCAATGAGCAGTTCTTC
v_gene: TRBV11-2
j_gene: TRBJ2-1
abundance: many
d_gene: TRBD1

CDR3aa: CSAARGGNTEAFF
CDR3nt: TGCAGCGCTGCAAGAGGGGGGAACACTGAAGCTTTCTTT
v_gene: TRBV29-1
j_gene: TRBJ1-1
abundance: many
d_gene: .

CDR3aa: CASSQVPRGFQAEQYF
CDR3nt: TGTGCCAGCAGCCAAGTCCCGCGAGGTTTTCAAGCCGAGCAGTACTTC
v_gene: TRBV3-1
j_gene: TRBJ2-7
abundance: many
d_gene: .

CDR3aa: CASSTRGAYNEQFF
CDR3nt: TGTGCCAGCAGCACCAGAGGAGCCTACAATGAGCAGTTCTTC
v_gene: TRBV7-9
j_gene: TRBJ2-1
abundance: .
d_gene: .

CDR3aa: CASSARTSGNNEQFF
CDR3nt: TGTGCCAGCAGCGCCCGGACTAGCGGGAACAATGAGCAGTTCTTC
v_gene: TRBV7-7
j_gene: TRBJ2-1
abundance: many
d_gene: TRBD2

CDR3aa: CASSFTPPVAGSLAKNIQYF
CDR3nt: TGTGCCAGCAGCTTTACCCCCCCTGTGGCGGGCTCCCTAGCCAAAAACATTCAGTACTTC
v_gene: TRBV7-6
j_gene: TRBJ2-4
abundance: few
d_gene: .

CDR3aa: CASSESPAGSVETQYF
CDR3nt: TGCGCCAGCAGTGAGTCGCCGGCAGGGTCCGTGGAGACCCAGTACTTC
v_gene: TRBV10-1
j_gene: TRBJ2-5
abundance: .
d_gene: .

CDR3aa: CSVQLDTNTEAFF
CDR3nt: TGCAGCGTTCAACTGGACACAAACACTGAAGCTTTCTTT
v_gene: TRBV29-1
j_gene: TRBJ1-1
abundance: many
d_gene: .